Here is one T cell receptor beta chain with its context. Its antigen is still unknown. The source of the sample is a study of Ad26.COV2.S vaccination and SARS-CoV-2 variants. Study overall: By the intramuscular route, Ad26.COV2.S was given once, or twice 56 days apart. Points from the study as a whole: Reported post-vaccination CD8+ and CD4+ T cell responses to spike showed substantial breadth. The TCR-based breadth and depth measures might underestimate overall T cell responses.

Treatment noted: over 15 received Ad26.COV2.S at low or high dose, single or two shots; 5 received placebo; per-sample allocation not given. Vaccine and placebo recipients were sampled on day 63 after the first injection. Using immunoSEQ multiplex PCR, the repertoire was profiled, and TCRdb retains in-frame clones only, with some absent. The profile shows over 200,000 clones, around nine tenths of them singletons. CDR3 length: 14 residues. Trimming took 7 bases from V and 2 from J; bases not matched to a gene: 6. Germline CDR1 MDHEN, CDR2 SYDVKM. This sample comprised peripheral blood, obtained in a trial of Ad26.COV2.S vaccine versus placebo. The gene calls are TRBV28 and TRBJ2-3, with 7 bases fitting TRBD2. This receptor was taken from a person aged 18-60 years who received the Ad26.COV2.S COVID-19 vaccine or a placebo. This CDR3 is CASNRAGSTDTQYF. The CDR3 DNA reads TGTGCCAGCAATAGAGCGGGGTCCACAGATACGCAGTATTTT.